Detailed here is one TCR beta chain. The antigen is undetermined. The record originates from a study of cytomegalovirus exposure and HLA in healthy donors. Study-wide results and caveats: In a later analysis, parvovirus B19, influenza, CMV and Epstein-Barr virus appeared linked to several top co-occurrence clusters. In an earlier analysis, about 87% or about 30%: the productive usage of most TCR beta V segments. Across donors, sequencing depth was assumed by presence/absence analyses to be roughly uniform.

Samples came from healthy bone marrow donors. This PCR relied on a set of 60 Vbeta primers and 13 Jbeta primers. Data came from immunoSEQ multiplex PCR; TCRdb stores just in-frame clones and leaves some out. The sample has around 140,000 clones, roughly 79% seen once. CDR1 is MNHEY and CDR2 is SMNVEV in the germline V gene (reference sequence). The CDR3 sequence is 17 residues long. The V and J ends lost 3 bases and 2 bases, in that order; junction bases with no gene match: 9. The clonotype was recovered from a male donor in good health and CMV-seronegative. The sample consisted of PBMCs. The chain recombines TRBV27 with TRBJ1-5, with 8 bases fitting TRBD1. CDR3 nucleotides: TGTGCCAGCAGTTTTTTCCCCGACAGGGGCGGCAATCAGCCCCAGCATTTT. This gives the protein CASSFFPDRGGNQPQHF.